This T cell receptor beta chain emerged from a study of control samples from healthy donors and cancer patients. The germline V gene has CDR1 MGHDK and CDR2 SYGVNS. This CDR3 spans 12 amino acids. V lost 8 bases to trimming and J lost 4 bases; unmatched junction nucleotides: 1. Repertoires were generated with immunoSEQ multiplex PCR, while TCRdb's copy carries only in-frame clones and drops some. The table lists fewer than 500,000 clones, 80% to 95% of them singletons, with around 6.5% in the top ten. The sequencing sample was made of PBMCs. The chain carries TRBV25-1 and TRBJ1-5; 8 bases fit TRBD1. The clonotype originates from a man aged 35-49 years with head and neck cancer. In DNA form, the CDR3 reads TGTGCCAGCCGACAGGGGAATCAGCCCCAGCATTTT. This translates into CASRQGNQPQHF.